This T cell receptor (beta chain) comes out of a study of cytomegalovirus exposure and HLA in healthy donors. Per germline, CDR1 SGHTA and CDR2 FQGNSA. This CDR3 spans 14 amino acids. V lost 3 bases, J lost 4 bases, and 11 bases lay in between. Primers for the PCR totalled 60 Vbeta and 13 Jbeta. Profiling relied on immunoSEQ multiplex PCR, and the TCRdb table lists in-frame clones only, not all of them. The repertoire includes over 200,000 clones, approximately 90% of them detected once, and 0.9% to 1.1% sits in the top ten. The sequencing input was PBMCs. The TCR originated in a woman aged 18-30 years in good health and CMV-seronegative. The rearrangement links TRBV7-2 to TRBJ2-3, with D possibly being TRBD1 (6 bases). Here the CDR3 reads CASSFGAGADTQYF. The DNA for the CDR3 is TGTGCCAGCAGCTTCGGGGCAGGGGCAGATACGCAGTATTTT.